This T cell receptor beta chain was sequenced for a study of neurological immune-mediated disorders. Study-level results: CDR3 amino acid sequences found in expanded clones were never shared across subjects, suggesting private repertoires in all groups.

Ten or more counts support this clonotype. Its matching antigen is unknown. TCRdb analysed the 5' RACE reads with MiXCR anew, one entry per CDR3 protein. Of 70,000 to 95,000 distinct CDR3 sequences listed, about 15% are singletons. Material for sequencing was PBMCs. The receptor comes from a woman between 40 and 55 years old in good health.

This CDR3 is CSASGSGPGELFF. The DNA of the CDR3 is TGCAGTGCTAGTGGTTCAGGGCCCGGGGAGCTGTTTTTT. The rearrangement uses TRBV20-1 and TRBJ2-2, with a tentative D call TRBD1 (5 bases). V lost 3 bases and J 6 bases, leaving 11 bases between the germline ends. This CDR3 region has 13 residues. The germline CDR1 and CDR2 sequences are DFQATT and SNEGSKA (reference sequence).